This T cell receptor (beta chain) was sequenced in a study of cytomegalovirus exposure and HLA in healthy donors. This CDR3 has 15 residues. The J segment lost 2 bases and the V segment lost 7 bases, leaving 8 bases of the junction unmatched. CDR1 is MRHNA and CDR2 is SNTAGT in the germline V gene. This clone occurred once. The PCR had 60 Vbeta and 13 Jbeta primers. Sequenced by immunoSEQ multiplex PCR; TCRdb stores in-frame clones only, minus some. The sample includes about 130,000 clones, roughly three quarters of them seen just once. The clonotype originates from a man aged 25-45 years in good health and CMV-seronegative. V usage is TRBV6-4 and J usage is TRBJ1-5; 7 bases fit TRBD1. The sequencing sample was made of PBMCs. The DNA for the CDR3 is TGTGCCAGCACCCGACAGGGTTCGGGCAATCAGCCCCAGCATTTT. Protein sequence: CASTRQGSGNQPQHF.